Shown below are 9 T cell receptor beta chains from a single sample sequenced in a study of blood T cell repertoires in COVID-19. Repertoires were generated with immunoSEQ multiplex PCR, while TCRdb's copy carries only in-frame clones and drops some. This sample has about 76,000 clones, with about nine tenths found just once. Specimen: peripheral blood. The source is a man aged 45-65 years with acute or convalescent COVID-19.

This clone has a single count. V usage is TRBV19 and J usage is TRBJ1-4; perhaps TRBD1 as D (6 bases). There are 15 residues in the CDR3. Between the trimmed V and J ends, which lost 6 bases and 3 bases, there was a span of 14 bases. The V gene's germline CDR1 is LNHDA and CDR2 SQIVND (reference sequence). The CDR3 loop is CASSKVGTPNEKLFF. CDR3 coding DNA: TGTGCCAGTAGCAAGGTCGGGACACCTAATGAAAAACTGTTTTTT.

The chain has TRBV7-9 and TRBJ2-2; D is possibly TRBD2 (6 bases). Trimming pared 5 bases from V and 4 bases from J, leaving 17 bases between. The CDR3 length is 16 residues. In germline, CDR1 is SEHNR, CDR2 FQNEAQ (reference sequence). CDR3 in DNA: TGTGCCAGCAGCCTAAAGGGACTGGCGCTCACCGGGGAGCTGTTTTTT. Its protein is CASSLKGLALTGELFF.

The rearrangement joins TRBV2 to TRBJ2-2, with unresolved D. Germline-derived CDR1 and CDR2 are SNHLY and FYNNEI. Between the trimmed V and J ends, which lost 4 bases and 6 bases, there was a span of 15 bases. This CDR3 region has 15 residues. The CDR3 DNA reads TGTGCCAGCAGTGTCCAGGTCCCACCCGCCGGGGAGCTGTTTTTT. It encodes CASSVQVPPAGELFF.

Here the CDR3 DNA reads TGTGCCAGCAGCCGGGAGGGCCGGGGAGAGACCCAGTACTTC. It translates to CASSREGRGETQYF. The chain couples TRBV2 to TRBJ2-5; 8 nucleotides line up with TRBD2. The CDR3 sequence is 14 residues long. J lost 4 bases, V lost 6 bases, and 7 bases had no gene match. Germline V gives CDR1 SNHLY, CDR2 FYNNEI.

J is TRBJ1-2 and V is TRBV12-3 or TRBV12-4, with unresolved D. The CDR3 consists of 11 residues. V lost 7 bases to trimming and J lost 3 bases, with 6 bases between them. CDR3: CASNHYYGYTF. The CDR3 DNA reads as TGTGCCAGCAACCACTACTATGGCTACACCTTC.

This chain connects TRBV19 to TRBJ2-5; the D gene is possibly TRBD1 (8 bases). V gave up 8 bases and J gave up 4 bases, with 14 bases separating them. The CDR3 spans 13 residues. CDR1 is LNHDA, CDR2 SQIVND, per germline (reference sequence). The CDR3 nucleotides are TGTGCCAGTGGGGGGGGGACAGGAGAGACCCAGTACTTC. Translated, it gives CASGGGTGETQYF.

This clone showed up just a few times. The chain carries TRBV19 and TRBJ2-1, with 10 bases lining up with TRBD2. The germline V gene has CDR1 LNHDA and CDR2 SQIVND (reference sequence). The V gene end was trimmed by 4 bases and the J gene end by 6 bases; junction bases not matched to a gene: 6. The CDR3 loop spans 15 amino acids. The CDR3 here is CASSTLAGVGNEQFF. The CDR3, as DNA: TGTGCCAGTAGTACCCTAGCGGGAGTTGGCAATGAGCAGTTCTTC.

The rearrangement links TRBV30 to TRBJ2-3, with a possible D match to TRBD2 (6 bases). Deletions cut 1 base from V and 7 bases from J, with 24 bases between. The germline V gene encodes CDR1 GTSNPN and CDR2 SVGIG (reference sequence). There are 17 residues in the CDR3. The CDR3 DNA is TGTGCCTGGAGTGAATTGTCCGGGACTCCTAGCTTTAATACGCAGTATTTT. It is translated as CAWSELSGTPSFNTQYF. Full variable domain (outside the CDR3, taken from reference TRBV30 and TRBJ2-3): SQTIHQWPATLVQPVGSPLSLECTVEGTSNPNLYWYRQAAGRGLQLLFYSVGIGQISSEVPQNLSASRPQDRQFILSSKKLLLSDSGFYLCAWSELSGTPSFNTQYFGPGTRLTVL.

In DNA, the CDR3 is TGTGCCAGTAGTATAAGGAGGCACGATGAAGCTTTCTTT. Its protein product is CASSIRRHDEAFF. This sequence joins TRBV19 and TRBJ1-1; D call uncertain. In germline, CDR1 is LNHDA, CDR2 SQIVND (reference sequence). Trimming cost V 2 bases and J 7 bases, with 11 bases left between them. The CDR3 covers 13 residues.